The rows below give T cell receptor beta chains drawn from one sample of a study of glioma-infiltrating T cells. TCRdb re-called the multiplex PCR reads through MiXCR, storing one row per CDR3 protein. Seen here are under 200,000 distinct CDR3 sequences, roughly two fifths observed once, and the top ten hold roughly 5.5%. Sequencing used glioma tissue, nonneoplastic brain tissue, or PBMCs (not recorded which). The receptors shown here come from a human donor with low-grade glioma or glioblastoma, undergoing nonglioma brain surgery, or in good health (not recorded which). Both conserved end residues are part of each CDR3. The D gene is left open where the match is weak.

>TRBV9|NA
CASSAKQGRLSGEQYF
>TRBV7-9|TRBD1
CASSLGQGGTYGYTF
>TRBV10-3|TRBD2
CARHGTSGDTDTQYF
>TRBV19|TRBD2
CASSRGLAGELKTQYF
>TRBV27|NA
CASSLSGTGNTEAFF
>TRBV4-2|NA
CASSQPGNNNEKLFF
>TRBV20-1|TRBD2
CSATLLAGAPDEQFF
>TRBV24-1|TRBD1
CATSHYGQGQETQYF
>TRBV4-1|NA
CASSQDVDEQFF
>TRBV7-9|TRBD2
CASSSPSGGGPYNEQFF
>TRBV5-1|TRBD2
CASSLAELATTDTQYF
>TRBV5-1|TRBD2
CASSLETSGYGGDTQYF
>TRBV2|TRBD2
CSSTRTSLTNTGELFF
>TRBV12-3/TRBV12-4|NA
CASSLRGSGWGSYEQFF
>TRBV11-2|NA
CASSSDSSSYEQYF
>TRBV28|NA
CASSSQSNLQGSDEQYF
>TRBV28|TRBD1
CASSPWTGRGEKLFF
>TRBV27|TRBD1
CASIGQAKGTLSYNEQFF
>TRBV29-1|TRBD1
CSGGTEGNEKLFF
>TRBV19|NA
CAIGGGHTEAFF
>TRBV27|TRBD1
CASSRTGPNTEAFF
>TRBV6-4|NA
CASSDRPSTEAFF
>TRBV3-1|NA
CASSRRQSYEQYF
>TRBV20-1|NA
CSAREDPFGEQYF
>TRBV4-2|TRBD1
CASSQGIRGVSEAFF
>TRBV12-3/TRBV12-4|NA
CASSWGRTPKNIQYF
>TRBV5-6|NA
CASSLLSALEAFF
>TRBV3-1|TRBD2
CASSAASGRTDTQYF
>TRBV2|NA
CASRRSGPGNEKMFF
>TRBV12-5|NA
CASGAQRTKAFF
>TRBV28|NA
CASSFFMGRETQYF
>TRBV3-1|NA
CASSRSSNEQFF
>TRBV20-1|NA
CSARDGPGVVNTEAFF
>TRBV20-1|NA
CSARDVPGSVDTQYF
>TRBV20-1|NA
CSATTLSTEAFF
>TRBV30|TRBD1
CAWSLGTGLRNTEAFF
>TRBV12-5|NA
CASGLNTTRKLFF
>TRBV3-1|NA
CASSQDRGGQPQHF
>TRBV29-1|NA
CSVSRSYNEQFF
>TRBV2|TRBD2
CASTRTSLTNTGELFF
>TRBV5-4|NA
CASSLEEAQETQYF
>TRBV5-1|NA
CASSLVPGSETQYF
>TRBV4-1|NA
CASSQAPEVYYEQYF
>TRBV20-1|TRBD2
CSATPSGRPYNEQFF
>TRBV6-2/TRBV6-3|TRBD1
CANSRDRESPLHF
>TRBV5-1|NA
CASSSQDPGTDTQYF
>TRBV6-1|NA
CASVGTTYQETQYF
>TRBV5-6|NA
CASSLASGTQYF
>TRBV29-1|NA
CSVESGLASTDTQYF